Following are 32 T cell receptor beta chains from one sample sequenced in a study of beta chain features in type 1 diabetes. The study reverse transcribed the entire isolated RNA, so it sequenced expressed TCRB transcripts. Sequencing used immunoSEQ multiplex PCR; TCRdb keeps in-frame clones, though not all of them. Counted here are 300,000 to 400,000 clones, 6.5% to 10% occurring once; the ten biggest clones make up around 0.45%. Sequences were obtained from central memory CD4+ T cells from blood. These receptors came from a woman between 18 and 30 years old in good health.

The chain combines TRBV7-2 with TRBJ2-7; a possible D gene is TRBD1 (6 bases). The CDR3 loop spans 12 amino acids. V was pared by 5 bases and J by 6 bases, with 11 bases between. Germline values: CDR1 SGHTA, CDR2 FQGNSA. The chain's CDR3 is CASSRQAAEQYF. CDR3 nucleotide sequence: TGTGCCAGCAGCCGACAGGCCGCCGAGCAGTACTTC.

In nucleotides, the CDR3 is TGTGCCAGCAGCTTAGCGCAGTTCGTCAGGGGGCTAGAGACCCAGTACTTC. This sequence encodes CASSLAQFVRGLETQYF. J is TRBJ2-5 and V is TRBV7-2, with 8 nucleotides matching TRBD1. With V trimmed by 0 bases and J by 4 bases, 10 bases remained unmatched. Germline V gene lookup returns CDR1 SGHTA and CDR2 FQGNSA. CDR3 length: 17 residues.

V and J are TRBV28 and TRBJ2-7, with D unresolved. V dropped 4 bases and J dropped 3 bases, with 10 bases sitting between them. CDR1 MDHEN and CDR2 SYDVKM come from the germline V gene. CDR3 length equals 13 residues. CDR3 loop: CASSSILLYEQYF. In DNA form, the CDR3 reads TGTGCCAGCAGTTCCATATTACTCTACGAGCAGTACTTC.

The V call is TRBV11-2, the J call TRBJ2-2, with D hard to call. CDR1 is SGHAT and CDR2 is FQNNGV in the germline V gene. This CDR3 is built from 15 residues. V gave up 0 bases and J gave up 4 bases, with 9 bases separating them. CDR3 coding DNA: TGTGCCAGCAGCTTAGATCTACGCGCCACCGGGGAGCTGTTTTTT. This sequence encodes CASSLDLRATGELFF.

This clone was seen more than once but under ten times. The V call is TRBV2, the J call TRBJ2-1; TRBD2 aligns across 9 bases. Trimming took 8 bases from V and 4 from J; bases not matched to a gene: 9. CDR1 SNHLY and CDR2 FYNNEI come from the germline V gene. CDR3 length: 15 amino acids. In nucleotides, the CDR3 is TGTGCCAGCTGTGCGGGGCTAGCGGGATACAATGAGCAGTTCTTC. Translation gives CASCAGLAGYNEQFF.

The chain uses TRBV29-1 and TRBJ2-3; D gene ambiguous. The CDR3 contains 16 residues. Looked up from germline, CDR1 is SQVTM and CDR2 is ANQGSEA. The V and J ends lost 4 bases and 4 bases respectively, with 21 bases between them. CDR3 in DNA: TGCAGCGTTGGGGGTTTAGGCCCCCAACGAGCAGATACGCAGTATTTT. The encoded protein is CSVGGLGPQRADTQYF.

This clone was recorded a few times. V gene TRBV14 combines with J gene TRBJ2-1; 7 bases map to TRBD1. Looked up from germline, CDR1 is SGHDN and CDR2 is FVKESK. V trimming: 4 bases; J trimming: 3 bases; junction bases outside the gene matches: 6. This CDR3 is built from 15 residues. The CDR3 is CASSRIGGYYNEQFF. In nucleotides, the CDR3 is TGTGCCAGCAGCCGAATAGGGGGCTACTACAATGAGCAGTTCTTC.

J is TRBJ2-4 and V is TRBV7-8, with no clear D. V lost 3 bases and J lost 6, with 12 bases in between. This CDR3 is 14 amino acids long. Germline values: CDR1 SGHVS, CDR2 FQNEAQ. The CDR3 DNA follows: TGTGCCAGCAGCTTCGGCCTAGTGGGAAACATTCAGTACTTC. Residues: CASSFGLVGNIQYF.

This clone was observed a few times. The chain employs TRBV19 and TRBJ2-4; D is unresolved. Trimming pared 6 bases from V and 5 bases from J, leaving 11 bases between. Germline V gene data show CDR1 as LNHDA and CDR2 as SQIVND (reference sequence). This CDR3 has 13 amino acids. DNA for the CDR3: TGTGCCAGTAGCCACGGACCGGAAAACATTCAGTACTTC. Amino acid sequence: CASSHGPENIQYF.

J is TRBJ2-1 and V is TRBV5-1; possibly TRBD2 for D (6 bases). Trimming shortened V by 4 bases and J by 4 bases, and 18 bases separated the two germline ends. CDR1 SGHRS and CDR2 YFSETQ come from the germline V gene. CDR3 size: 16 residues. The CDR3 bases are TGCGCCAGCAGCCCAGCCACACCGGAGGGTTACAATGAGCAGTTCTTC. Translated, it gives CASSPATPEGYNEQFF.

A few counts support this clone. The J gene is TRBJ2-1, the V gene TRBV5-4; TRBD2 is a possible D gene (5 bases). Trimming removed 0 bases at V and 9 bases at J, with 16 bases between. The CDR3 spans 15 residues. Germline CDR1 is SGHNT and CDR2 is YYREEE (reference sequence). The DNA of the CDR3 is TGTGCCAGCAGCTTGGACGCCGGGCTTGGGAGTGAGCAGTTCTTC. Amino acids: CASSLDAGLGSEQFF.

This clone came up a few times. The chain uses TRBV5-6 and TRBJ2-5, with 13 bases fitting TRBD2. V was pared by 2 bases and J by 5 bases, with 6 bases of the junction left unmatched. The CDR3 consists of 16 residues. Germline loops: CDR1 SGHDT, CDR2 YYEEEE. The CDR3 loop reads CASSFGLAGVGETQYF. The CDR3, as DNA: TGTGCCAGCAGCTTCGGACTAGCGGGAGTGGGGGAGACCCAGTACTTC.

There are a few counts of this clone. The rearrangement uses TRBV6-1 and TRBJ2-1; the D gene is possibly TRBD1 (6 bases). V was pared by 6 bases and J by 8 bases, with 14 bases between. There are 13 residues in the CDR3. Looked up from germline, CDR1 is MNHNS and CDR2 is SASEGT. CDR3 in amino acids: CASRLQGRDEQFF. The CDR3 DNA follows: TGTGCCAGCAGGTTACAGGGACGGGATGAGCAGTTCTTC.

This clone was found a few times. The chain is built from TRBV12-1 and TRBJ2-1; no check of the table's D call, TRBD2, against the DNA was made. TRBV12-1 is a pseudogene locus. The CDR3 runs 16 residues. For the CDR3, the DNA is TGTGCCAGCAGCTTCTCGGGACTCCCGAGTTCGGATGAGCAGTTCTTC. This codes for CASSFSGLPSSDEQFF.

The rearrangement links TRBV7-2 to TRBJ1-2; no clear D. V dropped 1 base and J dropped 8 bases, with 14 bases sitting between them. Germline V gives CDR1 SGHTA, CDR2 FQGNSA. This CDR3 has 14 residues. CDR3 nucleotides: TGTGCCAGCAGCTTAGGGGTGGTACAGACGGGCTACACCTTC. Protein sequence: CASSLGVVQTGYTF.

This clone was observed a handful of times. V and J are TRBV4-2 and TRBJ2-1, with 8 bases lining up with TRBD2. The CDR3 contains 17 residues. Germline CDR1 LGHNA, CDR2 YNFKEQ. J was trimmed by 0 bases and V by 4 bases; bases with no gene match: 8. The CDR3 sequence: CASSLWGSGNSYNEQFF. CDR3 nucleotides: TGTGCCAGCAGCCTTTGGGGTAGCGGGAACTCCTACAATGAGCAGTTCTTC.

This clone occurred a few times. The rearrangement links TRBV25-1 to TRBJ1-1; D remains unclear. Trimming pared 7 bases from V and 8 bases from J, leaving 17 bases between. The CDR3 length is 13 residues. The V gene's germline CDR1 is MGHDK and CDR2 SYGVNS. In nucleotides, the CDR3 is TGTGCCAGCAACCCTATAGGAAAAGGAGAAGCTTTCTTT. Protein: CASNPIGKGEAFF.

This clone came up a few times. This chain connects TRBV19 to TRBJ2-1, with TRBD2 matching 14 bases. This CDR3 contains 21 residues. With 3 bases clipped from V and 1 base from J, the junction kept 14 bases outside the gene matches. Per the germline V gene, CDR1 is LNHDA and CDR2 is SQIVND (reference sequence). CDR3 protein: CASSIAGLTSGRAGSYNEQFF. The CDR3 DNA reads as TGTGCCAGTAGTATCGCCGGATTGACTAGCGGGAGGGCGGGTTCCTACAATGAGCAGTTCTTC.

The J gene is TRBJ2-4, the V gene TRBV7-2; D call uncertain. This CDR3 contains 16 residues. Germline values: CDR1 SGHTA, CDR2 FQGNSA. V was clipped by 0 bases and J by 1 base, with 10 bases between them. The CDR3 coding sequence is TGTGCCAGCAGCTTAGCCACTGTCGGTGCCAAAAACATTCAGTACTTC. Its translation is CASSLATVGAKNIQYF. The variable domain in full, with the rest retrieved from reference TRBV7-2 and TRBJ2-4, is GAGVSQSPSNKVTEKGKDVELRCDPISGHTALYWYRQSLGQGLEFLIYFQGNSAPDKSGLPSDRFSAERTGGSVSTLTIQRTQQEDSAVYLCASSLATVGAKNIQYFGAGTRLSVL.

This clone was recorded a few times. CDR3 DNA sequence: TGTGCCAGCAGGGATATGACCAGCACAGATACGCAGTATTTT. Amino acids: CASRDMTSTDTQYF. This chain joins TRBV6-1 and TRBJ2-3; D gene ambiguous. Germline CDR1 is MNHNS and CDR2 is SASEGT. The V end was cut by 6 bases, the J end by 0 bases, with 10 bases between. The CDR3 is made up of 14 amino acids.

The genes are TRBV19 and TRBJ2-5; no reliable D call. Germline V CDR1 and CDR2: LNHDA, SQIVND (reference sequence). V dropped 2 bases and J dropped 5 bases, with 12 bases sitting between them. The CDR3 totals 14 residues. CDR3 sequence reads: CASSIFHGLETQYF. Here the CDR3 DNA reads TGTGCCAGTAGTATATTTCATGGTTTGGAGACCCAGTACTTC.

The J gene is TRBJ2-6, the V gene TRBV7-6; D is uncertain. CDR1 and CDR2 (germline): SGHVS, FNYEAQ. CDR3 length equals 14 residues. The V gene lost 2 bases and the J gene lost 1 base, with 3 bases spanning the gap. The CDR3 is CASSLNSGANVLTF. The CDR3 DNA follows: TGTGCCAGCAGCTTAAATTCTGGGGCCAACGTCCTGACTTTC.

The V gene is TRBV11-1, the J gene TRBJ2-7, with D uncertain. Trimming took 0 bases from V and 1 from J, leaving 7 bases between them. The CDR3 sequence is 14 residues long. Germline-derived CDR1 and CDR2 are SGHAT and FQDESV (reference sequence). The CDR3 loop reads CASSLARGSYEQYF. The CDR3 DNA is TGTGCCAGCAGCTTAGCGCGAGGTTCCTACGAGCAGTACTTC.

The genes are TRBV7-8 and TRBJ1-2; D gene ambiguous. Trimming shortened V by 5 bases and J by 7 bases, and 20 bases separated the two germline ends. CDR1 and CDR2 from the germline V gene are SGHVS and FQNEAQ. The CDR3 consists of 15 residues. The CDR3 here is CASSPPLPVVFGYTF. In nucleotides, the CDR3 is TGTGCCAGCAGCCCACCGCTCCCCGTGGTTTTTGGCTACACCTTC.

This clone occurred a few times. The chain links TRBV29-1 to TRBJ2-5; D remains ambiguous. The CDR3 is 13 amino acids. Trimming shortened V by 4 bases and J by 3 bases, and 12 bases separated the two germline ends. Germline V gene lookup returns CDR1 SQVTM and CDR2 ANQGSEA. The CDR3 reads CSVVFGLKETQYF. The DNA for the CDR3 is TGCAGCGTTGTGTTCGGCCTCAAAGAGACCCAGTACTTC. Looking up the rest from reference TRBV29-1 and TRBJ2-5 gives the full variable domain: SAVISQKPSRDICQRGTSLTIQCQVDSQVTMMFWYRQQPGQSLTLIATANQGSEATYESGFVIDKFPISRPNLTFSTLTVSNMSPEDSSIYLCSVVFGLKETQYFGPGTRLLVL.

A few counts support this clone. This rearrangement joins TRBV11-2 to TRBJ2-1, with TRBD2 as a possible D gene (6 bases). V dropped 4 bases and J dropped 12 bases, with 13 bases sitting between them. This CDR3 spans 12 amino acids. CDR1 is SGHAT, CDR2 FQNNGV, per germline. CDR3 sequence reads: CASSSERLVQFF. The CDR3 coding sequence is TGTGCCAGCAGCTCGGAAAGACTAGTGCAGTTCTTC.

As regards this clone: This sample includes further DNA sequences coding for the same CDR3. The chain has TRBV6-6 and TRBJ2-5, with 11 positions matching TRBD2. This CDR3 is 14 amino acids long. CDR1 is MNHNY, CDR2 SVGAGI, per germline (reference sequence). After removal of 6 bases from V and 1 base from J, the junction contained 1 base not matched to a gene. CDR3 sequence (DNA): TGTGCCAGCAGCCTAGCGGGAGGCCAAGAGACCCAGTACTTC. Its translation: CASSLAGGQETQYF.

Only one count was recorded for this clone. The chain recombines TRBV18 with TRBJ2-5; TRBD2 aligns across 15 bases. With 3 bases clipped from V and 4 bases from J, the junction kept 3 bases outside the gene matches. Germline loops: CDR1 KGHSH, CDR2 LQKENI. This CDR3 is 16 amino acids long. CDR3 loop: CASSPPGLAGGETQYF. As DNA, the CDR3 is TGTGCCAGCTCACCCCCGGGACTAGCGGGAGGAGAGACCCAGTACTTC. Based on the CDR3 plus reference TRBV18 and TRBJ2-5, the full variable domain is NAGVMQNPRHLVRRRGQEARLRCSPMKGHSHVYWYRQLPEEGLKFMVYLQKENIIDESGMPKERFSAEFPKEGPSILRIQQVVRGDSAAYFCASSPPGLAGGETQYFGPGTRLLVL.

This rearrangement joins TRBV28 to TRBJ2-7; no reliable D call. The CDR3 runs 12 residues. CDR1 MDHEN and CDR2 SYDVKM come from the germline V gene. V dropped 8 bases and J dropped 6 bases, with 14 bases sitting between them. The CDR3 spells CASLSSGREQYF. CDR3 DNA: TGTGCCAGCCTCTCGTCCGGCCGCGAGCAGTACTTC. The full variable domain, its missing parts supplied by reference TRBV28 and TRBJ2-7, is DVKVTQSSRYLVKRTGEKVFLECVQDMDHENMFWYRQDPGLGLRLIYFSYDVKMKEKGDIPEGYSVSREKKERFSLILESASTNQTSMYLCASLSSGREQYFGPGTRLTVT.

This rearrangement joins TRBV6-5 to TRBJ2-3, with 9 nucleotides matching TRBD1. CDR3 size: 14 residues. Trimming cost V 4 bases and J 4 bases; bases outside gene matches: 3. In germline, CDR1 is MNHEY, CDR2 SVGAGI. CDR3 sequence: CASSFTGGADTQYF. The CDR3 DNA follows: TGTGCCAGCAGTTTTACAGGGGGCGCAGATACGCAGTATTTT.

The chain recombines TRBV2 with TRBJ2-5; D call uncertain. CDR1 is SNHLY, CDR2 FYNNEI, per germline. The germline V and J ends were trimmed by 6 bases and 0 bases, with 5 bases remaining between them. The CDR3 is made up of 12 amino acids. This CDR3 reads CASSAYQETQYF. In nucleotides, the CDR3 is TGTGCCAGCAGCGCGTACCAAGAGACCCAGTACTTC. Full variable domain (remainder filled in from reference TRBV2 and TRBJ2-5): EPEVTQTPSHQVTQMGQEVILRCVPISNHLYFYWYRQILGQKVEFLVSFYNNEISEKSEIFDDQFSVERPDGSNFTLKIRSTKLEDSAMYFCASSAYQETQYFGPGTRLLVL.

This clone was counted many times. V and J are TRBV14 and TRBJ2-5; tentative D call: TRBD2 (5 bases). Germline loops: CDR1 SGHDN, CDR2 FVKESK. The CDR3 extends over 15 amino acids. Trimming took off 0 bases at V and 5 bases at J, with 13 bases between the two ends. In DNA form, the CDR3 reads TGTGCCAGCAGCCAAGATCGCGAGGGCTCGGAGACCCAGTACTTC. This codes for CASSQDREGSETQYF.